The rows below give T cell receptor beta chains drawn from one sample of a study of PD-1 blockade in classical Hodgkin lymphoma. Here immunoSEQ multiplex PCR was the method, and the copy in TCRdb shows in-frame clones only, minus some. The sample shows approximately 8,000 clones, roughly four fifths of them seen only once. The source material was peripheral blood mononuclear cells (PBMCs), sampled at baseline. The source is a human donor with classical Hodgkin lymphoma. Each CDR3 is given with its conserved first and last residue. The D gene is left open where the match is weak. Some rows mark clone size as missing; the rest say once, few, many or name a class of expanded clone.

d_call,v_call,cdr3_length,clone_size,j_call,cdr3_nt,cdr3_aa
.,TRBV21-1,18,.,TRBJ2-6,TGTGCCAGCAGCTATACCGCGCGGGCGGCCAAGAGGGCCAACGTCCTGACTTTC,CASSYTARAAKRANVLTF
.,TRBV28,16,.,TRBJ1-2,TGTGCCAGCATGGTGGGGGGGTCGGGGTCTGACTATGGCTACACCTTC,CASMVGGSGSDYGYTF
TRBD2,TRBV12-5,13,.,TRBJ2-1,TGTGCTAGTGGCTCGGGACTAGCGAGGGAGCAGTTCTTC,CASGSGLAREQFF
.,TRBV5-1,17,.,TRBJ2-3,TGCGCCAGCAGCCTTGGGAATGGGGGGAGGTCAACAGATACGCAGTATTTT,CASSLGNGGRSTDTQYF
.,TRBV29-1,13,few,TRBJ2-1,TGCAGCGTTTGGTCCGGCCTTTACAATGAGCAGTTCTTC,CSVWSGLYNEQFF
.,TRBV7-2,15,.,TRBJ2-5,TGTGCCAGCAGCTTTTCTGCTGGGCAGCGAGAGACCCAGTACTTC,CASSFSAGQRETQYF
.,TRBV5-4,12,.,TRBJ2-4,TGTGCCAGCAGCTTGGGTCCTAACATTCAGTACTTC,CASSLGPNIQYF
TRBD1,TRBV7-3,16,.,TRBJ2-2,TGTGCCAGCAGCTCCTCCGGGACAGCTTCCGCCGGGGAGCTGTTTTTT,CASSSSGTASAGELFF
.,TRBV15,17,once,TRBJ2-3,TGTGCCACCAGCAGAGGCATGGCGGGACCACACACAGATACGCAGTATTTT,CATSRGMAGPHTDTQYF
.,TRBV7-9,14,few,TRBJ1-2,TGTGCCAGCAGCTCAGGGTCTCCGCCTTATGGCTACACCTTC,CASSSGSPPYGYTF
.,TRBV7-2,13,.,TRBJ2-2,TGTGCCAGCAGCCCGCAGGCCGGGGGGGAGCTGTTTTTT,CASSPQAGGELFF
TRBD1,TRBV19,11,once,TRBJ1-5,TGTGCCAGTAGTTCCGACAGGGCCCAGCATTTT,CASSSDRAQHF
.,TRBV11-2,13,.,TRBJ2-3,TGTGCCAGCAGCTTAGATCTGGGAGATACGCAGTATTTT,CASSLDLGDTQYF
.,TRBV7-9,16,.,TRBJ1-2,TGTGCCAGCAGCTTAGGACGGGGAGAAATTATATGGGGCTACACCTTC,CASSLGRGEIIWGYTF
.,TRBV9,15,.,TRBJ2-3,TGTGCCAGCAGCGAAATGCAGTACGGCACAGATACGCAGTATTTT,CASSEMQYGTDTQYF
.,TRBV29-1,10,.,TRBJ2-5,TGCAGCGCCCTAGAGGGGTCCCAGTACTTC,CSALEGSQYF
.,TRBV29-1,11,once,TRBJ2-1,TGCAGCGCCCCCAGCTACAATGAGCAGTTCTTC,CSAPSYNEQFF
TRBD2,TRBV7-2,15,.,TRBJ2-4,TGTGCCAGCAGCCTCCAAGCGGGAGGGTCGAACATTCAGTACTTC,CASSLQAGGSNIQYF
TRBD1,TRBV6-5,15,.,TRBJ2-2,TGTGCCAGCAGTTATTCGGACAGGGCAACCGGGGAGCTGTTTTTT,CASSYSDRATGELFF
TRBD1,TRBV6-6,16,few,TRBJ1-5,TGTGCCAGCAGTTCAGACAGGGCCGGCGGGAATCAGCCCCAGCATTTT,CASSSDRAGGNQPQHF
TRBD1,TRBV15,17,.,TRBJ1-4,TGTGCCACCAGCAGACGGACAGGGGGCTCAACTAATGAAAAACTGTTTTTT,CATSRRTGGSTNEKLFF
.,TRBV5-8,17,.,TRBJ2-5,TGTGCCAGCAGCTTGTATTCAGGCCGAGGATATCAAGAGACCCAGTACTTC,CASSLYSGRGYQETQYF
TRBD1,TRBV7-2,14,.,TRBJ1-3,TGTGCCAGCAGCAAGACAGGGAACGGAAACACCATATATTTT,CASSKTGNGNTIYF
.,TRBV11-3,13,.,TRBJ2-7,TGTGCCAGCAGCTCGCAACAGGGAAACGAGCAGTACTTC,CASSSQQGNEQYF
TRBD1,TRBV9,17,.,TRBJ1-6,TGTGCCAGCAGCGTCCAGGGGGGACAGGGGGCTGGTTCACCCCTCCACTTT,CASSVQGGQGAGSPLHF
TRBD2,TRBV9,15,.,TRBJ2-2,TGTGCCAGCAGCGCGGGACTAGCGTACTCCGGGGAGCTGTTTTTT,CASSAGLAYSGELFF
.,TRBV4-1,16,.,TRBJ2-7,TGCGCCAGCAGCCAAGAAGTCCTAACAGGGCTGTACGAGCAGTACTTC,CASSQEVLTGLYEQYF
TRBD1,TRBV28,16,once,TRBJ2-3,TGTGCCAGCAGTAATCACAGGGGGCGCGCCGCAGATACGCAGTATTTT,CASSNHRGRAADTQYF
.,TRBV29-1,12,.,TRBJ1-2,TGCAGCGTGGGTACACGCGACTATGGCTACACCTTC,CSVGTRDYGYTF
TRBD1,TRBV5-1,15,.,TRBJ1-5,TGCGCCAGCAGCAAAACAGGGGATAGCAATCAGCCCCAGCATTTT,CASSKTGDSNQPQHF
.,TRBV25-1,12,.,TRBJ2-1,TGTGCCAGCAGTCGTTTTGCGGGTGAGCAGTTCTTC,CASSRFAGEQFF
.,TRBV28,14,.,TRBJ1-3,TGTGCCAGCAGTCGAGACAGTACTGGAAACACCATATATTTT,CASSRDSTGNTIYF
TRBD1,TRBV9,15,few,TRBJ1-5,TGTGCCAGCAGCCCAACAGGGGGCAATCGTCAGCCCCAGCATTTT,CASSPTGGNRQPQHF
.,TRBV4-3,16,.,TRBJ2-3,TGCGCCAGCAGCCAAGTCTCCCGTCCTAACGGAGATACGCAGTATTTT,CASSQVSRPNGDTQYF
TRBD2,TRBV7-2,15,once,TRBJ2-1,TGTGCCAGCAGCTTAAGGTCTAGCGGGACAAGTGAGCAGTTCTTC,CASSLRSSGTSEQFF
.,TRBV20-1,9,.,TRBJ2-1,TGCAGCGCCGGTACTGAGCAGTTCTTC,CSAGTEQFF
.,TRBV5-6,14,.,TRBJ2-7,TGTGCCAGCAGCTTGGTAAGACCGGTCTACGAGCAGTACTTC,CASSLVRPVYEQYF
TRBD1,TRBV28,16,.,TRBJ1-2,TGTGCCAGCACCGAGGGAGGGACAGGATTTAACTATGGCTACACCTTC,CASTEGGTGFNYGYTF
TRBD2,TRBV7-8,17,.,TRBJ2-1,TGTGCCAGCTTTTCTTCAGGGGCGGGAGGGCCCATAGATGAGCAGTTCTTC,CASFSSGAGGPIDEQFF
.,TRBV19,16,.,TRBJ2-2,TGTGCCAGTAGCACTTTACCGGGAGCGAACACCGGGGAGCTGTTTTTT,CASSTLPGANTGELFF
TRBD2,TRBV4-2,14,.,TRBJ2-5,TGTGCCAGCAGCGCTGGACTAGCCGTAGAGACCCAGTACTTC,CASSAGLAVETQYF
.,TRBV7-9,15,medium-sized,TRBJ1-1,TGTGCCAGCAGCTGGCATAACAGGGCGGAGACTGAAGCTTTCTTT,CASSWHNRAETEAFF
TRBD2,TRBV7-9,15,.,TRBJ2-5,TGTGCCAGCAGCTTATTAGCGGGAGGCCAAGAGACCCAGTACTTC,CASSLLAGGQETQYF
.,TRBV7-9,12,.,TRBJ1-1,TGTGCCAGCAGCTTAGGGAGCACTGAAGCTTTCTTT,CASSLGSTEAFF
.,TRBV9,17,.,TRBJ2-6,TGTGCCAGCAGCGTACAGGGAAGCGTACCTGGGGCCAACGTCCTGACTTTC,CASSVQGSVPGANVLTF
TRBD2,TRBV4-3,13,.,TRBJ2-7,TGCGCCAGCAGCCGGCCGGTGGGGGGGGAGCAGTACTTC,CASSRPVGGEQYF
.,TRBV9,15,.,TRBJ1-6,TGTGCCAGCAGCGTAGGGGGTCAGGGCGGATCACCCCTCCACTTT,CASSVGGQGGSPLHF
.,TRBV11-2,15,.,TRBJ1-1,TGTGCCAGCAGCTTGTGGGGCTGGGGCGACACTGAAGCTTTCTTT,CASSLWGWGDTEAFF
TRBD1,TRBV19,15,few,TRBJ2-7,TGTGCCAGTAGTATAGCGAGACAGGGGAGCTACGAGCAGTACTTC,CASSIARQGSYEQYF
.,TRBV11-2,14,.,TRBJ2-7,TGTGCCAGCAGCTTGGCCGGGAGTAGATACGAGCAGTACTTC,CASSLAGSRYEQYF
TRBD2,TRBV27,16,few,TRBJ2-3,TGTGCCAGCAGTTTAAATATCGGGGGGGGCACAGATACGCAGTATTTT,CASSLNIGGGTDTQYF
.,TRBV27,13,.,TRBJ2-1,TGTGCCAGCAGCCCGGGCTCCTACAATGAGCAGTTCTTC,CASSPGSYNEQFF
TRBD2,TRBV7-3,15,.,TRBJ2-1,TGTGCCAGCAGCCTCACTAGCGGATACTACAATGAGCAGTTCTTC,CASSLTSGYYNEQFF
.,TRBV6-5,14,.,TRBJ2-7,TGTGCCAGCACCCAGACTCTGAGCTCCTACGAGCAGTACTTC,CASTQTLSSYEQYF
.,TRBV7-2,17,.,TRBJ1-5,TGTGCCAGCAGCTTAGCGAGTGCTGGATACGGCAATCAGCCCCAGCATTTT,CASSLASAGYGNQPQHF
TRBD1,TRBV6-5,14,.,TRBJ1-5,TGTGCCAGCAGCCCCGGGACAGGGATTCAGCCCCAGCATTTT,CASSPGTGIQPQHF
TRBD1,TRBV7-3,18,.,TRBJ1-4,TGTGCCAGCAGCTTTAGGGACAGGGGGGATGCAACTAATGAAAAACTGTTTTTT,CASSFRDRGDATNEKLFF
TRBD2,TRBV5-8,16,.,TRBJ2-5,TGTGCCAGCAGCTTGGGTAGTAGCGGGAGCTTGGAGACCCAGTACTTC,CASSLGSSGSLETQYF
.,TRBV28,14,.,TRBJ2-5,TGTGCCACCTCGGCAGGGAGGCCCCCAGAGACCCAGTACTTC,CATSAGRPPETQYF
.,TRBV6-5,11,.,TRBJ1-1,TGTGCCAGCAGCGGAGGGGATGAAGCTTTCTTT,CASSGGDEAFF